The next 5 T cell receptor beta chains were all read from a single sample in a study of OX40 agonist ivuxolimab in advanced cancers. Clones were sequenced by immunoSEQ multiplex PCR, and TCRdb holds only the in-frame ones, with some missing. This table has some 84,000 clones, 92% appearing once. The specimen comprised CD4+ or CD8+ T cells sorted from blood, sampled in a trial of the OX40 agonist ivuxolimab. Receptors were obtained from an adult with an advanced solid tumor such as melanoma, head and neck, liver or kidney cancer.

The chain recombines TRBV4-1 with TRBJ2-7; D may be TRBD2 (6 bases). V lost 0 bases and J lost 3, with 15 bases in between. Germline V lookup: CDR1 MGHRA, CDR2 YSYEKL. The CDR3 has 16 residues. The CDR3 bases are TGCGCCAGCAGCCAAGATCCCCGAATGGGGGGCTACGAGCAGTACTTC. Translated: CASSQDPRMGGYEQYF.

The rearrangement uses TRBV7-2 and TRBJ2-3; D tentatively fits TRBD1 or TRBD2 (6 bases each). Germline-derived CDR1 and CDR2 are SGHTA and FQGNSA. The CDR3 loop spans 14 amino acids. Trimming stripped 1 base from V and 6 bases from J, with 11 bases between. In DNA, the CDR3 is TGTGCCAGCAGCTTAGGGGGGGCCTGGGATACGCAGTATTTT. This gives the protein CASSLGGAWDTQYF.

As concerns this clone: Other DNA sequences in this sample translate to the same CDR3. The V call is TRBV5-1, the J call TRBJ2-7, with D perhaps being TRBD1 or TRBD2 (5 bases each). The CDR3 extends over 11 amino acids. V was cut by 2 bases and J by 6 bases, with 6 bases left in between. Germline V gives CDR1 SGHRS, CDR2 YFSETQ. The CDR3 loop reads CASSFGGEQYF. As DNA, the CDR3 is TGCGCCAGCAGCTTTGGGGGCGAGCAGTACTTC.

The table lists this clone with a count of one. J is TRBJ1-6 and V is TRBV5-1; D not certain. The V end lost 0 bases, the J end lost 8 bases, and 18 bases lay between the germline ends. This CDR3 has 17 amino acids. Germline V gene sequence: CDR1 SGHRS, CDR2 YFSETQ. This chain's CDR3 is CASSLVPRGIAYSPLHF. The CDR3 region has the DNA TGCGCCAGCAGCTTGGTTCCGCGGGGAATAGCGTATTCACCCCTCCACTTT. Together with reference TRBV5-1 and TRBJ1-6, the CDR3 gives the full variable domain: KAGVTQTPRYLIKTRGQQVTLSCSPISGHRSVSWYQQTPGQGLQFLFEYFSETQRNKGNFPGRFSGRQFSNSRSEMNVSTLELGDSALYLCASSLVPRGIAYSPLHFGNGTRLTVT.

In DNA form, the CDR3 reads TGTGCCAGCAGCTGGGGTGGGGAGGGCGAGCAGTACTTC. Translated: CASSWGGEGEQYF. The chain employs TRBV13 and TRBJ2-7, with 7 bases aligning to TRBD2. Germline values: CDR1 PRHDT, CDR2 FYEKMQ (reference sequence). Trimming removed 4 bases from V and 6 bases from J; junction bases left unmatched: 6. CDR3 length equals 13 residues.